This T cell receptor (beta chain) was observed in a study of blood T cell repertoires in COVID-19. Measured with immunoSEQ multiplex PCR; TCRdb has only the in-frame clones, and not every one. This sample yields about 220,000 clones, of which about nine tenths are seen a single time; 2.6% belongs to the top ten. The CDR3 is 14 amino acids. Trimming pared 4 bases from V and 0 bases from J, leaving 9 bases between. Germline loops: CDR1 MNHEY, CDR2 SVGAGI. A single count supports this clone. Sequenced sample: PBMCs or T cells enriched from blood (not recorded which). The V gene is TRBV6-5, the J gene TRBJ1-2; D not resolved. The TCR sequence derives from a woman under 40 with acute COVID-19. CDR3 sequence (DNA): TGTGCCAGCAGTTTGTCTGGAGCTAACTATGGCTACACCTTC. It is translated as CASSLSGANYGYTF.